This is a list of T cell receptor beta chains from one sample in a study of OX40 agonist ivuxolimab in advanced cancers. Some clones are missing from TCRdb's copy, which holds only in-frame ones; the method was immunoSEQ multiplex PCR. The sample shows about 76,000 clones, about 88% of them seen only once. The starting material was CD4+ or CD8+ T cells sorted from blood, obtained in a trial of the OX40 agonist ivuxolimab. The receptors originated from an adult with an advanced solid tumor such as melanoma, head and neck, liver or kidney cancer. Each CDR3 is given with its conserved first and last residue. A D gene is named only where the DNA matches it firmly. The listing skips clone size in some rows; elsewhere it reads once, few, many or a size class.

>NA|TRBV28|TRBJ2-1|TRBD1|13
CASRGDSRREQFF
TGTGCCAGCAGGGGGGACAGCCGAAGGGAGCAGTTCTTC
>NA|TRBV6-5|TRBJ1-1|NA|16
CASSYIGTLMGTEAFF
TGTGCCAGCAGTTACATCGGGACTCTTATGGGCACTGAAGCTTTCTTT
>NA|TRBV6-5|TRBJ2-5|NA|15
CASSYTFWAEETQYF
TGTGCCAGCAGTTATACCTTTTGGGCAGAAGAGACCCAGTACTTC
>NA|TRBV6-5|TRBJ1-3|TRBD1|16
CASSYPQGDPGNTIYF
TGTGCCAGCAGTTATCCACAGGGGGACCCTGGAAACACCATATATTTT
>once|TRBV18|TRBJ2-5|TRBD2|17
CASSPKVFGAGAETQYF
TGTGCCAGCTCACCAAAGGTTTTTGGAGCGGGAGCTGAGACCCAGTACTTC
>NA|TRBV5-8|TRBJ2-7|TRBD2|15
CASSLAGLAVYEQYF
TGTGCCAGCAGCTTGGCGGGACTAGCGGTCTACGAGCAGTACTTC
>NA|TRBV20-1|TRBJ2-1|TRBD1|11
CSGTLTGGQFF
TGCAGTGGTACCCTGACAGGGGGACAGTTCTTC
>once|TRBV18|TRBJ1-2|TRBD1|16
CASSPTTGGSSYGYTF
TGTGCCAGCTCACCAACTACAGGGGGTTCAAGCTATGGCTACACCTTC
>NA|TRBV25-1|TRBJ2-1|NA|17
CASSEGAEFVSYNEQFF
TGTGCCAGCAGTGAGGGTGCAGAGTTTGTGTCCTACAATGAGCAGTTCTTC
>NA|TRBV11-1|TRBJ2-7|NA|12
CASRGTSYEQYF
TGTGCCAGCAGGGGGACGTCCTACGAGCAGTACTTC
>NA|TRBV11-2|TRBJ2-7|NA|12
CASSSSAYEQYF
TGTGCCAGCAGCTCGTCCGCCTACGAGCAGTACTTC
>NA|TRBV6-6|TRBJ1-3|NA|15
CASSYTRSSGNTIYF
TGTGCCAGCAGTTACACCAGATCTTCTGGAAACACCATATATTTT
>once|TRBV4-2|TRBJ2-2|TRBD2|16
CASSQLGTSNTGELFF
TGTGCCAGCAGCCAGCTCGGGACTAGCAACACCGGGGAGCTGTTTTTT
>NA|TRBV19|TRBJ2-1|NA|16
CATSYLFSNSYNEQFF
TGTGCCACCTCATACCTGTTTTCAAACTCCTACAATGAGCAGTTCTTC
>NA|TRBV28|TRBJ2-7|TRBD2|13
CASSGLAEVEQYF
TGTGCCAGCAGTGGACTAGCGGAAGTCGAGCAGTACTTC
>NA|TRBV4-1|TRBJ1-3|NA|11
CASGDRNTIYF
TGCGCCAGCGGGGACCGAAACACCATATATTTT
>NA|TRBV5-6|TRBJ1-1|TRBD1|15
CASSRDRVMNTEAFF
TGTGCCAGCAGCCGTGACAGGGTCATGAACACTGAAGCTTTCTTT
>NA|TRBV28|TRBJ2-7|NA|14
CASSPPTSTYEQYF
TGTGCCAGCAGTCCACCAACAAGCACGTACGAGCAGTACTTC
>NA|TRBV7-9|TRBJ2-7|NA|13
CASSLGGTYEQYF
TGTGCCAGCAGCTTAGGGGGAACCTACGAGCAGTACTTC
>NA|TRBV19|TRBJ2-1|NA|14
CASRWAGGRNEQFF
TGTGCCAGCCGGTGGGCAGGGGGGCGCAATGAGCAGTTCTTC
>NA|TRBV30|TRBJ2-7|NA|14
CAWREADRPYEQYF
TGTGCCTGGAGGGAGGCCGACAGACCCTACGAGCAGTACTTC
>NA|TRBV11-3|TRBJ2-3|TRBD2|14
CASSPQTSAGTQYF
TGTGCCAGCAGCCCTCAGACTAGCGCCGGTACGCAGTATTTT
>NA|TRBV10-3|TRBJ2-7|NA|12
CAISAPRGEQYF
TGTGCCATCTCCGCCCCCAGGGGCGAGCAGTACTTC
>once|TRBV5-1|TRBJ2-7|NA|14
CASSLYRSSYEQYF
TGCGCCAGCAGCTTGTACAGAAGCTCCTACGAGCAGTACTTC
>NA|TRBV7-8|TRBJ1-1|NA|14
CASSSHRDSTEAFF
TGTGCCAGCAGCTCTCACAGGGACTCCACTGAAGCTTTCTTT
>NA|TRBV7-9|TRBJ2-7|NA|14
CASSSQSVLDEQYF
TGTGCCAGCAGCTCCCAATCCGTTTTGGACGAGCAGTACTTC
>NA|TRBV4-2|TRBJ2-7|NA|14
CASSRDLSRDEQYF
TGTGCCAGCAGTCGAGACCTATCTCGGGACGAGCAGTACTTC
>NA|TRBV5-1|TRBJ2-7|TRBD1|15
CASSSGQGISYEQYF
TGCGCCAGCAGCTCGGGACAGGGGATCTCCTACGAGCAGTACTTC